The 24 T cell receptor beta chains presented below share a single source sample, sequenced in a study of OX40 agonist ivuxolimab in advanced cancers. Assay used: immunoSEQ multiplex PCR; TCRdb lists only in-frame clones, some missing. Of around 69,000 clones in the sample, roughly 85% were seen once. The material was CD4+ or CD8+ T cells sorted from blood, obtained in a trial of the OX40 agonist ivuxolimab. These receptors were collected from an adult with an advanced solid tumor such as melanoma, head and neck, liver or kidney cancer.

The rearrangement joins TRBV2 to TRBJ1-2; no definite D call. Germline values: CDR1 SNHLY, CDR2 FYNNEI. The ends were cut back, 9 bases at V and 0 bases at J, with 8 bases in the middle. There are 12 residues in the CDR3. This CDR3 is CASSTANYGYTF. DNA for the CDR3: TGTGCCAGTTCCACAGCTAACTATGGCTACACCTTC.

J is TRBJ2-5 and V is TRBV5-1; 12 positions match TRBD2. The CDR3 covers 17 residues. V gave up 0 bases and J gave up 5 bases; unmatched junction bases: 8. Germline V gene sequence: CDR1 SGHRS, CDR2 YFSETQ. For the CDR3, the DNA is TGCGCCAGCAGCTTGGCTAGCGGGGGGGCTAAGTCGGAGACCCAGTACTTC. It is translated as CASSLASGGAKSETQYF.

This clone appeared a single time. This CDR3 reads CASSHSGPSDILTGELFF. CDR3 bases: TGTGCCAGCAGCCACTCGGGCCCGTCGGATATACTCACCGGGGAGCTGTTTTTT. The genes are TRBV7-2 and TRBJ2-2, with D uncertain. Germline-derived CDR1 and CDR2 are SGHTA and FQGNSA. Trimming cost V 5 bases and J 4 bases, with 23 bases left between them. The CDR3 spans 18 residues.

The rearrangement joins TRBV12-5 to TRBJ2-3, with 13 bases identical to TRBD2. This CDR3 comprises 16 residues. Germline V gene data show CDR1 as LGHNT and CDR2 as FRNRAP. Trimming took 3 bases from V and 1 from J; bases not matched to a gene: 1. CDR3 DNA: TGTGCTAGTGGTTTCGGGACTAGCGGGGGCACAGATACGCAGTATTTT. This encodes CASGFGTSGGTDTQYF.

The chain is built from TRBV5-6 and TRBJ1-3; 7 bases are a match to TRBD1. This CDR3 has 16 residues. J gave up 0 bases and V 4 bases, and 7 bases lay outside the gene matches. The germline V gene encodes CDR1 SGHDT and CDR2 YYEEEE. The CDR3 nucleotides are TGTGCCAGCAGCCCCTGGACAGGCCGCTCTGGAAACACCATATATTTT. Translating it yields CASSPWTGRSGNTIYF. The complete variable domain, with remaining parts taken from reference TRBV5-6 and TRBJ1-3, reads DAGVTQSPTHLIKTRGQQVTLRCSPKSGHDTVSWYQQALGQGPQFIFQYYEEEERQRGNFPDRFSGHQFPNYSSELNVNALLLGDSALYLCASSPWTGRSGNTIYFGEGSWLTVV.

Regarding this clone: An end of the junction differs from the germline gene, which may be a read error. The V gene is TRBV4-1, the J gene TRBJ1-5; no clear D. The CDR3 has 16 amino acids. Germline loops: CDR1 MGHRA, CDR2 YSYEKL. CDR3 sequence (DNA): TGCGCCAGCAGCGACCTTCTAATTGGGAGCACTCAGCCCCAGCATTTT. Translating it yields CASSDLLIGSTQPQHF.

The chain links TRBV9 to TRBJ2-1; no firm D call. Germline CDR1 and CDR2: SGDLS and YYNGEE. V lost 1 base and J 10 bases, leaving 9 bases between the germline ends. The CDR3 contains 12 residues. The CDR3 loop is CASSVKDTEQFF. In nucleotides, the CDR3 is TGTGCCAGCAGCGTAAAGGATACCGAGCAGTTCTTC.

This rearrangement joins TRBV30 to TRBJ2-3; D tentatively reads TRBD1 or TRBD2 (5 bases each). The germline CDR1 and CDR2 sequences are GTSNPN and SVGIG (reference sequence). This CDR3 is 15 amino acids long. V lost 0 bases, J lost 3 bases, and 13 bases lay in between. The CDR3 DNA reads as TGTGCCTGGAGTGTTGGGGAGACAGCAACAGATACGCAGTATTTT. This sequence encodes CAWSVGETATDTQYF. Using reference TRBV30 and TRBJ2-3 for the parts outside the CDR3, the full variable domain is SQTIHQWPATLVQPVGSPLSLECTVEGTSNPNLYWYRQAAGRGLQLLFYSVGIGQISSEVPQNLSASRPQDRQFILSSKKLLLSDSGFYLCAWSVGETATDTQYFGPGTRLTVL.

The chain employs TRBV9 and TRBJ1-2; 8 bases map to TRBD1. The CDR3 extends over 19 amino acids. V lost 4 bases, J lost 4 bases, and 21 bases stayed unmatched. From germline, CDR1 is SGDLS and CDR2 YYNGEE. CDR3 in DNA: TGTGCCAGCAGCCCTATCAGGGTGGCAGGGGGCAATTTCGGCTATGGCTACACCTTC. Its protein is CASSPIRVAGGNFGYGYTF.

This chain links TRBV13 with TRBJ2-7; TRBD1 matches at 9 bases. J was trimmed by 3 bases and V by 3 bases; bases with no gene match: 9. The germline CDR1 and CDR2 sequences are PRHDT and FYEKMQ (reference sequence). This CDR3 spans 16 amino acids. The CDR3 protein is CASSFDYTGGIYEQYF. Here the CDR3 DNA reads TGTGCCAGCAGCTTCGATTACACAGGGGGCATCTACGAGCAGTACTTC. Full variable domain (outside the CDR3, taken from reference TRBV13 and TRBJ2-7): AAGVIQSPRHLIKEKRETATLKCYPIPRHDTVYWYQQGPGQDPQFLISFYEKMQSDKGSIPDRFSAQQFSDYHSELNMSSLELGDSALYFCASSFDYTGGIYEQYFGPGTRLTVT.

This sequence joins TRBV7-8 and TRBJ1-2, with a possible D match to TRBD1 (5 bases). The V end was cut by 1 base, the J end by 1 base, with 7 bases between. This CDR3 is built from 14 residues. The germline V gene has CDR1 SGHVS and CDR2 FQNEAQ. CDR3 sequence reads: CASSLDGGNYGYTF. CDR3 coding DNA: TGTGCCAGCAGCTTAGACGGGGGTAACTATGGCTACACCTTC.

This chain links TRBV10-3 with TRBJ1-5, with TRBD1 matching over 12 bases. The CDR3 extends over 15 amino acids. CDR1 is ENHRY, CDR2 SYGVKD, per germline. Trimming took 6 bases from V and 6 from J; bases not matched to a gene: 6. The CDR3 protein is CAISNGTGGGQPQHF. CDR3 coding DNA: TGTGCCATCAGCAACGGGACAGGGGGCGGTCAGCCCCAGCATTTT.

This chain joins TRBV7-8 and TRBJ2-7; 14 bases map to TRBD2. Germline CDR1 SGHVS, CDR2 FQNEAQ. The J segment lost 11 bases and the V segment lost 5 bases, leaving 8 bases of the junction unmatched. This CDR3 comprises 14 residues. CDR3 sequence reads: CASSTGTSGSREYF. The CDR3 DNA is TGTGCCAGCAGCACCGGGACTAGCGGGAGCAGGGAGTACTTC.

The chain carries TRBV5-1 and TRBJ1-1, with D perhaps TRBD1 (5 bases). The V end was cut by 3 bases, the J end by 1 base, with 13 bases between. Germline V gene lookup returns CDR1 SGHRS and CDR2 YFSETQ. This CDR3 spans 15 amino acids. The CDR3 reads CASSWGGGGNTEAFF. CDR3 sequence (DNA): TGCGCCAGCAGCTGGGGCGGTGGGGGGAACACTGAAGCTTTCTTT.

The chain employs TRBV5-6 and TRBJ2-5; possible D gene TRBD1, 6 bases. Trimming stripped 4 bases from V and 2 bases from J, with 15 bases between. The CDR3 is 15 amino acids. Germline V lookup: CDR1 SGHDT, CDR2 YYEEEE. CDR3 residues: CASSAGWTAQETQYF. As DNA, the CDR3 is TGTGCCAGCAGCGCCGGATGGACAGCACAAGAGACCCAGTACTTC.

This chain links TRBV11-1 with TRBJ2-3; 7 nucleotides align to TRBD2. Germline-derived CDR1 and CDR2 are SGHAT and FQDESV (reference sequence). J was trimmed by 9 bases and V by 5 bases; bases with no gene match: 20. The CDR3 covers 17 residues. The CDR3: CASSLSVGGPFEGTQYF. The CDR3 DNA follows: TGTGCCAGCAGCCTCTCGGTGGGAGGGCCATTCGAGGGGACGCAGTATTTT.

The genes are TRBV7-9 and TRBJ1-5; TRBD1 is a possible D gene (6 bases). This CDR3 is built from 17 residues. V lost 3 bases, J lost 5 bases, and 20 bases lay in between. Germline CDR1 reads SEHNR; CDR2 reads FQNEAQ (reference sequence). In DNA form, the CDR3 reads TGTGCCAGCAGCTTGGGGGGGGGCGGGGAAGGCTATCAGCCCCAGCATTTT. This codes for CASSLGGGGEGYQPQHF.

The chain couples TRBV5-8 to TRBJ1-4; D gene ambiguous. Germline V gives CDR1 SGHTS, CDR2 YDEGEE. The CDR3 spans 14 residues. V was shortened by 4 bases and J by 8 bases, with 15 bases between the two germline ends. DNA of the CDR3: TGTGCCAGCAGCCTGTACCGAAAAAAAGAAAAACTGTTTTTT. Amino acid sequence: CASSLYRKKEKLFF.

This clone was detected only a few times. V and J are TRBV19 and TRBJ1-6; unclear D gene. CDR3 length: 15 amino acids. CDR1 is LNHDA, CDR2 SQIVND, per germline (reference sequence). Trimming left V 2 bases short and J 10 bases short, with 15 bases between. The CDR3 sequence is CASSIQEGIGSPLHF. The CDR3 DNA is TGTGCCAGTAGTATACAGGAGGGTATAGGCTCACCCCTCCACTTT.

This clone was seen once. J is TRBJ2-6 and V is TRBV2, with D hard to call. CDR3 size: 16 residues. Germline loops: CDR1 SNHLY, CDR2 FYNNEI. Trimming stripped 4 bases from V and 4 bases from J, with 14 bases between. This CDR3 is CASSGGTSGGANVLTF. Here the CDR3 DNA reads TGTGCCAGCAGTGGAGGAACATCCGGGGGGGCCAACGTCCTGACTTTC.

V gene TRBV5-1 combines with J gene TRBJ2-3; the D gene is possibly TRBD1 (5 bases). The germline V and J ends were trimmed by 3 bases and 3 bases, with 17 bases remaining between them. The CDR3 is 16 residues long. Germline CDR1 SGHRS, CDR2 YFSETQ. The CDR3 is CASSYGEQPGTDTQYF. CDR3 DNA: TGCGCCAGCAGCTATGGAGAGCAACCAGGGACAGATACGCAGTATTTT.

This clone was observed a handful of times. This rearrangement joins TRBV9 to TRBJ1-1, with a possible D match to TRBD1 (5 bases). The CDR3 spans 15 residues. Trimming removed 0 bases at V and 0 bases at J, with 9 bases between. CDR1 is SGDLS, CDR2 YYNGEE, per germline. The CDR3 nucleotides are TGTGCCAGCAGCGTAGAGGCAGGGATGAACACTGAAGCTTTCTTT. Translation gives CASSVEAGMNTEAFF.

The chain links TRBV2 to TRBJ2-4, with TRBD1 matching over 8 bases. CDR1 is SNHLY and CDR2 is FYNNEI in the germline V gene. Trimming at V came to 10 bases and at J to 5 bases, leaving 10 bases not matched to a gene. The CDR3 loop spans 14 amino acids. This chain's CDR3 is CATDRTGTQNIQYF. CDR3 DNA: TGTGCCACCGACCGGACAGGGACGCAAAACATTCAGTACTTC.

The V call is TRBV29-1, the J call TRBJ1-5; D is perhaps TRBD1 (6 bases). The CDR3 contains 13 residues. Germline V gene data show CDR1 as SQVTM and CDR2 as ANQGSEA. V lost 4 bases to trimming and J lost 1 base, with 8 bases between them. CDR3 loop: CSVGRGSNQPQHF. The CDR3 nucleotides are TGCAGCGTTGGGAGGGGGAGCAATCAGCCCCAGCATTTT.